This TCR beta chain was sequenced during a study of radiotherapy plus CTLA-4 blockade in lung cancer. In germline, CDR1 is LGHNA, CDR2 YSLEER. The CDR3 runs to 15 residues. V was shortened by 4 bases and J by 2 bases, with 13 bases between the two germline ends. Produced via immunoSEQ multiplex PCR; TCRdb's table is partial and in-frame only. This sample has tens of thousands of clones, with around 80% found just once. The rearrangement uses TRBV4-3 and TRBJ2-3, with D possibly matching TRBD1 (7 bases). This sequence was found in a human donor with non-small cell lung cancer who had a complete response to radiotherapy plus ipilimumab. The sequenced sample was peripheral blood, obtained from a patient treated with radiotherapy plus ipilimumab. The CDR3 coding sequence is TGCGCCAGCAGCCTGGGCAGGGGGGACACAGATACGCAGTATTTT. Its protein product is CASSLGRGDTDTQYF.